In this sample, the clone carrying this T cell receptor beta chain turned up a few times. These data are taken from a study of control samples from healthy donors and cancer patients. Only in-frame clones appear in the TCRdb table, and some are missing; sequencing was by immunoSEQ multiplex PCR. The sample lists some 71,000 clones, 90% occurring once. The sequenced material came from PBMCs. The receptor's source is a woman between 45 and 65 years old with colorectal cancer.

The CDR3 DNA reads TGTGCCAGCAGCCAAGATTTGGGCAGGGCCAACTATGGCTACACCTTC. Translated: CASSQDLGRANYGYTF. J is TRBJ1-2 and V is TRBV3-1 (or the pseudogene TRBV3-2), with D perhaps matching TRBD1 (5 bases). V was shortened by 0 bases and J by 2 bases, with 13 bases between the two germline ends. The CDR3 runs 16 residues. Germline CDR1 and CDR2: LGHDT and YNNKEL (reference sequence).